This T cell receptor (beta chain) was identified during a study of beta chain features in type 1 diabetes. A single heparinised blood sample, averaging about 120 mL, was obtained per donor. CD45RO/CCR7/CD25/CD127/CD95/CD27 staining was used to isolate CD4+ naive, central memory, regulatory and stem cell-like memory cells by sorting. TCRB transcripts that were expressed got sequenced, as all of the isolated RNA had been reverse transcribed. Assay used: immunoSEQ multiplex PCR; TCRdb lists only in-frame clones, some missing. The sample includes 90,000 to 110,000 clones, less than 40% of them seen just once. Study-level results: The naive, central memory and Treg TCRB repertoires of patients appeared to be more similar to one another than those of healthy donors. Shorter TCRB CDR3s, moderately but significantly so, marked every one of the four CD4+ subsets in Type 1 diabetes patients.

This clone was seen more than once but under ten times. Its matching antigen is unknown. The sample comprised stem cell memory CD4+ T cells from blood. This TCR was sampled from a woman younger than 35 in good health.

The DNA of the CDR3 is TGCAGCGTTGGAGCCGGCTCCTACGAGCAGTACTTC. This sequence encodes CSVGAGSYEQYF. The gene calls are TRBV29-1 and TRBJ2-7; no clear D. The CDR3 extends over 12 amino acids. Germline V gene lookup returns CDR1 SQVTM and CDR2 ANQGSEA. Trimming stripped 4 bases from V and 0 bases from J, with 7 bases between.